These 26 T cell receptor beta chains were sequenced from one sample in a study of regulatory T cells in long-lasting Graves disease. Time point specified: persistent/refractory GD, antithyroid drugs over 5 years with positive TRAb. Extracted RNA from PBMCs served as the source of the TCR library. CDR3-region Arm-PCR and iRepertoire HTBI primers produced the TCR beta libraries. TCRdb fed the multiplex PCR reads into MiXCR, producing one record per CDR3 protein. The repertoire holds 300,000 to 500,000 distinct CDR3 sequences, with more than 20% as singletons. This sample comprised peripheral blood mononuclear cells (PBMCs), obtained when the disease was refractory, from a patient treated with antithyroid drugs. These receptors all come from a female donor with Graves disease.

This clonotype appeared a single time. The chain has TRBV27 and TRBJ2-5; TRBD1 matches at 9 bases. Germline lookup yields CDR1 MNHEY and CDR2 SMNVEV (reference sequence). V was clipped by 6 bases and J by 4 bases; unmatched bases: 6. This CDR3 is 14 amino acids long. CDR3 bases: TGTGCCAGCAGACACCGGGACAGGGCAGAGACCCAGTACTTC. This codes for CASRHRDRAETQYF.

The CDR3 region has the DNA TGTGCCAGCCAGTCCTTGCAGAGAGACGAAGAGCAGTACTTC. As protein: CASQSLQRDEEQYF. The chain couples TRBV27 to TRBJ2-7, with D hard to call. This CDR3 is 14 amino acids long. V was clipped by 8 bases and J by 7 bases, with 21 bases between them. The germline V gene has CDR1 MNHEY and CDR2 SMNVEV (reference sequence).

The V gene is TRBV7-9, the J gene TRBJ1-2; no firm D call. In germline, CDR1 is SEHNR, CDR2 FQNEAQ (reference sequence). Between the trimmed V and J ends, which lost 7 bases and 6 bases, there was a span of 12 bases. There are 12 residues in the CDR3. The chain's CDR3 is CASTNRPDGYTF. CDR3 bases: TGTGCCAGCACCAACCGGCCCGATGGCTACACCTTC.

Many counts were recorded for this clonotype. The V and J genes are TRBV7-2 and TRBJ2-5; D not certain. Germline assignment: CDR1 SGHTA and CDR2 FQGNSA. The CDR3 is 14 amino acids. V was cut by 5 bases and J by 1 base, with 11 bases left in between. CDR3 in amino acids: CASSPTPTQETQYF. The CDR3 DNA sequence: TGTGCCAGCAGCCCGACCCCCACCCAAGAGACCCAGTACTTC.

The gene calls are TRBV19 and TRBJ2-1, with D unresolved. CDR1 and CDR2 (germline): LNHDA, SQIVND (reference sequence). This CDR3 spans 13 amino acids. Trimming pared 3 bases from V and 2 bases from J, leaving 5 bases between. This chain's CDR3 is CASSISPYNEQFF. For the CDR3, the DNA is TGTGCCAGTAGTATCTCGCCCTACAATGAGCAGTTCTTC.

This clonotype was counted between two and nine times. The chain carries TRBV28 and TRBJ2-7, with TRBD2 identical over 16 bases. CDR3 length: 17 residues. Looked up from germline, CDR1 is MDHEN and CDR2 is SYDVKM. J lost 3 bases, V lost 5 bases, and 7 bases had no gene match. The CDR3 sequence is CASSQPGLAGGFYEQYF. In nucleotides, the CDR3 is TGTGCCAGCAGTCAACCGGGACTAGCGGGAGGGTTCTACGAGCAGTACTTC.

This chain connects TRBV20-1 to TRBJ1-2; D unclear. CDR3 length: 16 residues. CDR1 is DFQATT and CDR2 is SNEGSKA in the germline V gene (reference sequence). The ends were cut back, 7 bases at V and 1 base at J, with 22 bases in the middle. CDR3 bases: TGCAGTGTTCCCAGCCAAACCGGTGTTCTTAACTATGGCTACACCTTC. Its protein is CSVPSQTGVLNYGYTF.

On this clonotype itself: This sequence may be a read error, since a much larger clone differs from it by one base. This chain links TRBV28 with TRBJ2-7, with unresolved D. CDR3 length equals 12 residues. V lost 5 bases and J lost 3, with 8 bases in between. CDR1 and CDR2 (germline): MDHEN, SYDVKM. Written as DNA, the CDR3 is TGTGCCAGCAGTCCAAACGACTACGAGCAGTACTTC. This encodes CASSPNDYEQYF.

The V call is TRBV30, the J call TRBJ1-2, with D unresolved. Per the germline V gene, CDR1 is GTSNPN and CDR2 is SVGIG (reference sequence). CDR3 length: 12 amino acids. Trimming removed 0 bases at V and 4 bases at J, with 6 bases between. CDR3 protein: CAWSVQIYGYTF. CDR3 in DNA: TGTGCCTGGAGTGTACAAATCTATGGCTACACCTTC.

This clonotype was seen a few times. The chain combines TRBV2 with TRBJ1-1; no clear D. The CDR3 is 13 residues long. Germline V lookup: CDR1 SNHLY, CDR2 FYNNEI. V was cut by 0 bases and J by 5 bases, with 7 bases left in between. DNA for the CDR3: TGTGCCAGCAGTGAAGCGCTTGGGACTGAAGCTTTCTTT. This translates into CASSEALGTEAFF.

In the case of this clonotype: This could be a read error, since a much larger clone is one nucleotide away. A read error is likely, as this CDR3 ends without the conserved phenylalanine or tryptophan. CDR3 region: CAWSGRQNTEAFL. Written as DNA, the CDR3 is TGTGCCTGGAGTGGGCGCCAGAACACTGAAGCTTTCCTT. The V and J genes are TRBV30 and TRBJ1-1, with no clear D. This CDR3 region has 13 residues. V lost 1 base to trimming and J lost 1 base, with 7 bases between them. Germline loops: CDR1 GTSNPN, CDR2 SVGIG (reference sequence).

The V call is TRBV5-1, the J call TRBJ1-4; the D gene is possibly TRBD1 (6 bases). Deletions cut 0 bases from V and 7 bases from J, with 13 bases between. Germline CDR1 and CDR2: SGHRS and YFSETQ. The CDR3 contains 15 residues. DNA of the CDR3: TGCGCCAGCAGCTTGGAGTCTCAGGGGAGTGAAAAACTGTTTTTT. Translated, it gives CASSLESQGSEKLFF. Together with reference TRBV5-1 and TRBJ1-4, the CDR3 gives the full variable domain: KAGVTQTPRYLIKTRGQQVTLSCSPISGHRSVSWYQQTPGQGLQFLFEYFSETQRNKGNFPGRFSGRQFSNSRSEMNVSTLELGDSALYLCASSLESQGSEKLFFGSGTQLSVL.

The table lists this clonotype with a few counts. This chain joins TRBV6-1 and TRBJ1-3; D perhaps matches TRBD1 (5 bases). Trimming took 4 bases from V and 0 from J, leaving 10 bases between them. There are 15 residues in the CDR3. The V gene's germline CDR1 is MNHNS and CDR2 SASEGT. CDR3 DNA: TGTGCCAGCAGTGTAGACAGCACCTCTGGAAACACCATATATTTT. Translation gives CASSVDSTSGNTIYF.

In this sample, this clonotype turned up a few times. The CDR3: CASSYRGQGRVYNEQFF. In nucleotides, the CDR3 is TGTGCCAGCAGTTACCGGGGACAGGGGAGGGTTTACAATGAGCAGTTCTTC. The chain combines TRBV6-5 with TRBJ2-1, with 10 bases identical to TRBD1. Germline CDR1 reads MNHEY; CDR2 reads SVGAGI. This CDR3 contains 17 residues. The J segment lost 4 bases and the V segment lost 2 bases, leaving 8 bases of the junction unmatched.

The chain joins TRBV20-1 to TRBJ2-7; 10 bases fit TRBD1. The germline V gene encodes CDR1 DFQATT and CDR2 SNEGSKA (reference sequence). J lost 0 bases, V lost 6 bases, and 17 bases had no gene match. CDR3 length: 18 residues. CDR3 bases: TGCAGTGCCCCGGATCGGGGACAGGGGCCCATCAGCTCCTACGAGCAGTACTTC. Its protein product is CSAPDRGQGPISSYEQYF.

This sequence joins TRBV4-3 and TRBJ1-2; the D is unclear. The CDR3 length is 12 residues. CDR1 and CDR2 from the germline V gene are LGHNA and YSLEER. V dropped 4 bases and J dropped 4 bases, with 7 bases sitting between them. CDR3 residues: CASSRDTYGYTF. In nucleotides, the CDR3 is TGCGCCAGCAGCCGTGACACCTATGGCTACACCTTC.

The rearrangement joins TRBV6-1 to TRBJ2-5; no clear D. There are 13 residues in the CDR3. The germline V and J ends were trimmed by 3 bases and 4 bases, with 9 bases remaining between them. The germline gives CDR1 MNHNS, CDR2 SASEGT. The CDR3, as DNA: TGTGCCAGCAGTGAGTCCAACCCAGAGACCCAGTACTTC. Translation gives CASSESNPETQYF.

This clonotype was counted between two and nine times. CDR3: CASSFGGTSSYEQYF. The CDR3 DNA sequence: TGCGCCAGCAGCTTTGGCGGGACCAGCTCCTACGAGCAGTACTTC. This chain joins TRBV5-1 and TRBJ2-7, with a weak D call TRBD2 (6 bases). Germline-derived CDR1 and CDR2 are SGHRS and YFSETQ. Between the trimmed V and J ends, which lost 2 bases and 0 bases, there was a span of 12 bases. The CDR3 is 15 residues long.

This clonotype has more than one count but fewer than ten. The genes are TRBV5-5 and TRBJ1-6; D gene unclear. Germline V gene lookup returns CDR1 SGHKS and CDR2 YYEKEE (reference sequence). The CDR3 has 17 amino acids. V lost 0 bases, J lost 0 bases, and 10 bases lay in between. CDR3 region: CASSLGMASSYNSPLHF. DNA for the CDR3: TGTGCCAGCAGCTTGGGGATGGCCAGCTCCTATAATTCACCCCTCCACTTT.

This clonotype was recorded a few times. V usage is TRBV7-2 and J usage is TRBJ1-4, with 7 bases identical to TRBD1. Germline V gene lookup returns CDR1 SGHTA and CDR2 FQGNSA. J lost 8 bases, V lost 1 base, and 10 bases had no gene match. There are 16 residues in the CDR3. CDR3 sequence (DNA): TGTGCCAGCAGCTTAGAAGCAGGGGGGGTTAAGGAAAAACTGTTTTTT. This gives the protein CASSLEAGGVKEKLFF. The full variable domain, in which reference TRBV7-2 and TRBJ1-4 provide the parts outside the CDR3, is GAGVSQSPSNKVTEKGKDVELRCDPISGHTALYWYRQSLGQGLEFLIYFQGNSAPDKSGLPSDRFSAERTGGSVSTLTIQRTQQEDSAVYLCASSLEAGGVKEKLFFGSGTQLSVL.

This clonotype was seen repeatedly, ten times or more. This sequence joins TRBV28 and TRBJ2-5, with D hard to call. The CDR3 spans 16 residues. CDR1 is MDHEN, CDR2 SYDVKM, per germline. Trimming removed 6 bases at V and 5 bases at J, with 22 bases between. The CDR3, as DNA: TGTGCCAGCAGGCCAATCCTGTTGGGCGTGTTGGAGACCCAGTACTTC. Its translation: CASRPILLGVLETQYF.

The chain joins TRBV6-2 or TRBV6-3 to TRBJ2-2, with 8 bases that match TRBD2. V lost 7 bases to trimming and J lost 4 bases; unmatched junction nucleotides: 8. This CDR3 comprises 15 residues. Germline V gene data show CDR1 as MNHEY and CDR2 as SVGEGT. The CDR3 coding sequence is TGTGCCAGCACACCGGGACTAGTATTCACCGGGGAGCTGTTTTTT. This sequence encodes CASTPGLVFTGELFF.

There are many counts of this clonotype. The genes are TRBV5-1 and TRBJ1-2; TRBD1 agrees at 9 bases. This CDR3 has 15 amino acids. With V trimmed by 2 bases and J by 7 bases, 9 bases remained unmatched. Germline V lookup: CDR1 SGHRS, CDR2 YFSETQ. The CDR3 DNA reads as TGCGCCAGCAGCTTCGATGCCGGGACAGGGTTTGGCTACACCTTC. As protein: CASSFDAGTGFGYTF.

This clonotype was detected ten times or more. This chain connects TRBV10-3 to TRBJ2-5, with D perhaps TRBD1 or TRBD2 (5 bases each). There are 13 residues in the CDR3. Between the trimmed V and J ends, which lost 4 bases and 1 base, there was a span of 7 bases. Per germline, CDR1 ENHRY and CDR2 SYGVKD. Here the CDR3 reads CAISGGPQETQYF. The CDR3 coding sequence is TGTGCCATCAGTGGGGGACCCCAAGAGACCCAGTACTTC.

A few counts support this clonotype. V is TRBV9 and J is TRBJ1-6; D call uncertain. In germline, CDR1 is SGDLS, CDR2 YYNGEE. CDR3 size: 13 residues. The germline V and J ends were trimmed by 4 bases and 8 bases, with 10 bases remaining between them. The CDR3 is CASSPSIDSPLHF. The CDR3 DNA reads as TGTGCCAGCAGCCCGTCGATAGATTCACCCCTCCACTTT. The full variable domain, rest sourced from reference TRBV9 and TRBJ1-6, is DSGVTQTPKHLITATGQRVTLRCSPRSGDLSVYWYQQSLDQGLQFLIQYYNGEERAKGNILERFSAQQFPDLHSELNLSSLELGDSALYFCASSPSIDSPLHFGNGTRLTVT.

The chain couples TRBV9 to TRBJ2-5; D unresolved. Germline V gives CDR1 SGDLS, CDR2 YYNGEE. The CDR3 sequence is 14 residues long. The V and J ends lost 7 bases and 1 base respectively, with 14 bases between them. CDR3 DNA: TGTGCCAGCTCCCGCCCTTCGGCCCAAGAGACCCAGTACTTC. Its translation: CASSRPSAQETQYF.